These 27 T cell receptor beta chains share one sample of origin, sequenced in a study of Ad26.COV2.S vaccination and SARS-CoV-2 variants. Stated treatment: 15 to 20 received Ad26.COV2.S at low or high dose, single or two shots; roughly five received placebo; per-sample allocation not given. Sampling was performed 63 days after the first vaccine or placebo injection. Produced via immunoSEQ multiplex PCR; TCRdb's table is partial and in-frame only. This table has hundreds of thousands of clones, around 86% appearing once. This sample comprised peripheral blood, obtained in a trial of Ad26.COV2.S vaccine versus placebo. The receptors originated from a person aged 18-60 years who received the Ad26.COV2.S COVID-19 vaccine or a placebo.

The genes are TRBV3-1 (or the pseudogene TRBV3-2) and TRBJ1-2; the D is unclear. CDR3 length: 21 amino acids. V dropped 0 bases and J dropped 3 bases, with 29 bases sitting between them. Germline CDR1 LGHDT, CDR2 YNNKEL (reference sequence). The CDR3 sequence is CASSQDIQFIRRIRRYYGYTF. CDR3 DNA: TGTGCCAGCAGCCAAGATATTCAGTTTATCCGCCGGATTCGCCGGTACTATGGCTACACCTTC.

The chain combines TRBV4-1 with TRBJ2-7, with D possibly being TRBD1 (6 bases). The V gene lost 3 bases and the J gene lost 0 bases, with 18 bases spanning the gap. Germline CDR1 is MGHRA and CDR2 is YSYEKL. This CDR3 spans 17 amino acids. CDR3 in amino acids: CASSQSWGRSNSYEQYF. CDR3 nucleotide sequence: TGCGCCAGCAGCCAGTCGTGGGGGCGTAGCAACTCCTACGAGCAGTACTTC.

This chain uses TRBV6-5 with TRBJ2-7; D might be TRBD1 or TRBD2, each matching 5 bases. Germline lookup yields CDR1 MNHEY and CDR2 SVGAGI. The CDR3 has 16 residues. Trimming cost V 4 bases and J 0 bases, with 16 bases left between them. This chain's CDR3 is CASSLTGTSSSYEQYF. The DNA for the CDR3 is TGTGCCAGCAGTTTGACCGGGACGTCCAGCTCCTACGAGCAGTACTTC.

This clone was seen only once. The J gene is TRBJ1-2, the V gene TRBV6-6; maybe TRBD1 (5 bases). Germline values: CDR1 MNHNY, CDR2 SVGAGI (reference sequence). This CDR3 spans 9 amino acids. V lost 8 bases and J 8 bases, leaving 6 bases between the germline ends. The CDR3 here is CASGGGYTF. CDR3 nucleotides: TGTGCCAGCGGGGGGGGCTACACCTTC.

V usage is TRBV27 and J usage is TRBJ2-7, with TRBD1 matching 7 bases. With 6 bases clipped from V and 2 bases from J, the junction kept 7 bases outside the gene matches. This CDR3 spans 14 amino acids. The germline CDR1 and CDR2 sequences are MNHEY and SMNVEV (reference sequence). The CDR3 loop is CASSVQGVPYEQYF. Written as DNA, the CDR3 is TGTGCCAGCAGCGTCCAGGGGGTACCCTACGAGCAGTACTTC.

The chain combines TRBV25-1 with TRBJ1-6, with D tentatively TRBD1 (6 bases). This CDR3 comprises 15 residues. V was cut by 3 bases and J by 8 bases, with 14 bases left in between. Per the germline V gene, CDR1 is MGHDK and CDR2 is SYGVNS. CDR3 sequence reads: CASSDPRGGDSPLHF. The CDR3 DNA reads as TGTGCCAGCAGTGACCCCAGGGGCGGTGATTCACCCCTCCACTTT.

The rearrangement uses TRBV14 and TRBJ1-6; 8 nucleotides line up with TRBD1. Germline loops: CDR1 SGHDN, CDR2 FVKESK. Trimming took 4 bases from V and 2 from J; bases not matched to a gene: 7. The CDR3 is 17 residues long. The CDR3 loop is CASSPSQGAAYNSPLHF. The CDR3 DNA sequence: TGTGCCAGCAGCCCCTCCCAGGGGGCCGCCTATAATTCACCCCTCCACTTT.

V usage is TRBV12-3 or TRBV12-4 and J usage is TRBJ2-7; D is unclear. The CDR3 runs 12 residues. The V and J ends lost 5 bases and 4 bases respectively, with 9 bases between them. For the CDR3, the DNA is TGTGCCAGCAGTACTAATACGTACGAGCAGTACTTC. As protein: CASSTNTYEQYF.

The gene calls are TRBV27 and TRBJ2-7; no clear D. CDR3 length: 12 amino acids. V was trimmed by 5 bases and J by 0 bases, leaving 5 bases between them. The germline V gene encodes CDR1 MNHEY and CDR2 SMNVEV (reference sequence). The CDR3 nucleotides read TGTGCCAGCAGTCCGAGCTCCTACGAGCAGTACTTC. Its translation: CASSPSSYEQYF.

The chain recombines TRBV9 with TRBJ2-3, with D possibly matching TRBD2 (6 bases). Germline CDR1 reads SGDLS; CDR2 reads YYNGEE. The CDR3 runs to 15 residues. V was shortened by 0 bases and J by 5 bases, with 13 bases between the two germline ends. The CDR3 here is CASSVVGRDLDTQYF. The CDR3 coding sequence is TGTGCCAGCAGCGTAGTAGGCAGGGACTTAGATACGCAGTATTTT.

V and J are TRBV30 and TRBJ2-7; D might be TRBD1 (6 bases). The V end was cut by 2 bases, the J end by 5 bases, with 19 bases between. The germline V gene has CDR1 GTSNPN and CDR2 SVGIG (reference sequence). This CDR3 contains 15 residues. In nucleotides, the CDR3 is TGTGCCTGGAGTCCAACCCTCCAGGGGCCGAACGAGCAGTACTTC. Translating it yields CAWSPTLQGPNEQYF.

The V call is TRBV6-2 or TRBV6-3, the J call TRBJ2-3; 13 positions agree with TRBD2. The CDR3 has 16 amino acids. V shed 3 bases, J shed 6 bases, and the junction held 6 bases outside the gene matches. Germline V gene lookup returns CDR1 MNHEY and CDR2 SVGEGT. CDR3 in amino acids: CASSYTGLAGTDTQYF. CDR3 in DNA: TGTGCCAGCAGTTATACGGGACTAGCGGGGACCGATACGCAGTATTTT.

J is TRBJ1-1 and V is TRBV6-5; D is undetermined. V shed 6 bases and J shed 0 bases, with 11 bases lying between them. Looked up from germline, CDR1 is MNHEY and CDR2 is SVGAGI. The CDR3 length is 14 residues. In DNA, the CDR3 is TGTGCCAGCAGCTCGGACCCAATGAACACTGAAGCTTTCTTT. Amino acids: CASSSDPMNTEAFF.

The J gene is TRBJ1-2, the V gene TRBV19; perhaps TRBD1 as D (6 bases). CDR3 length: 14 residues. Germline CDR1 and CDR2: LNHDA and SQIVND (reference sequence). The V and J ends lost 4 bases and 6 bases respectively, with 15 bases between them. DNA for the CDR3: TGTGCCAGTAGTACCCCGTGGGGGGCAAATGGCTACACCTTC. Encoded protein: CASSTPWGANGYTF. The full variable domain, rest sourced from reference TRBV19 and TRBJ1-2, is DGGITQSPKYLFRKEGQNVTLSCEQNLNHDAMYWYRQDPGQGLRLIYYSQIVNDFQKGDIAEGYSVSREKKESFPLTVTSAQKNPTAFYLCASSTPWGANGYTFGSGTRLTVV.

This clone appeared a few times. The genes are TRBV21-1 and TRBJ1-5; the D call in the table, TRBD1, was not verified against the DNA. TRBV21-1 is flagged as a pseudogene. The CDR3 runs to 15 residues. CDR3 bases: TGTGCCAGCAGCACGGGACAGGGCCCCGATCAGCCCCAGCATTTT. It translates to CASSTGQGPDQPQHF.

The V call is TRBV3-1 (or the pseudogene TRBV3-2), the J call TRBJ1-4; TRBD1 is a possible D gene (6 bases). Germline V lookup: CDR1 LGHDT, CDR2 YNNKEL (reference sequence). V lost 0 bases and J lost 10, with 15 bases in between. The CDR3 loop spans 15 amino acids. CDR3 sequence reads: CASSQDRQGSRKLFF. The DNA of the CDR3 is TGTGCCAGCAGCCAAGATCGCCAGGGGAGTAGAAAACTGTTTTTT.

This sequence joins TRBV11-2 and TRBJ2-7; 9 bases align to TRBD1. V lost 0 bases, J lost 4 bases, and 4 bases stayed unmatched. Germline V gene lookup returns CDR1 SGHAT and CDR2 FQNNGV. There are 15 residues in the CDR3. This CDR3 is CASSLDSGQGYEQYF. CDR3 coding DNA: TGTGCCAGCAGCTTAGATTCGGGACAGGGATACGAGCAGTACTTC. Based on the CDR3 plus reference TRBV11-2 and TRBJ2-7, the full variable domain is EAGVAQSPRYKIIEKRQSVAFWCNPISGHATLYWYQQILGQGPKLLIQFQNNGVVDDSQLPKDRFSAERLKGVDSTLKIQPAKLEDSAVYLCASSLDSGQGYEQYFGPGTRLTVT.

This rearrangement joins TRBV13 to TRBJ2-7, with 9 bases that match TRBD1. Losses at the gene ends were 5 bases for V and 7 bases for J; bases not matched to a gene: 3. In germline, CDR1 is PRHDT, CDR2 FYEKMQ (reference sequence). The CDR3 runs to 12 residues. The CDR3 loop reads CASSGGTGEQYF. In nucleotides, the CDR3 is TGTGCCAGCAGCGGTGGGACAGGGGAGCAGTACTTC.

The rearrangement joins TRBV3-1 (or the pseudogene TRBV3-2) to TRBJ1-1; D is uncertain. Looked up from germline, CDR1 is LGHDT and CDR2 is YNNKEL (reference sequence). Trimming took off 4 bases at V and 1 base at J, with 4 bases between the two ends. The CDR3 is made up of 12 amino acids. The DNA of the CDR3 is TGTGCCAGCAGCCTAGCGAACACTGAAGCTTTCTTT. Protein: CASSLANTEAFF.

This clone came up once. The rearrangement joins TRBV7-8 to TRBJ2-2, with 14 bases fitting TRBD2. Trimming cost V 4 bases and J 5 bases; bases outside gene matches: 12. CDR1 and CDR2 from the germline V gene are SGHVS and FQNEAQ. The CDR3 consists of 19 residues. DNA for the CDR3: TGTGCCAGCAGCTCCTACCGACTAGCGGGGGGGTTAAGGACCGGGGAGCTGTTTTTT. Translated, it gives CASSSYRLAGGLRTGELFF.

The chain has TRBV18 and TRBJ1-2; a possible D gene is TRBD1 (6 bases). Germline V gene data show CDR1 as KGHSH and CDR2 as LQKENI. Trimming stripped 0 bases from V and 2 bases from J, with 7 bases between. The CDR3 contains 14 residues. The CDR3 DNA sequence: TGTGCCAGCTCACCACCGACAGGAAACTATGGCTACACCTTC. Protein sequence: CASSPPTGNYGYTF.

The V gene is TRBV9, the J gene TRBJ1-3; the D is unclear. V was pared by 3 bases and J by 0 bases, with 4 bases between. CDR3 length: 13 residues. Germline V gene sequence: CDR1 SGDLS, CDR2 YYNGEE. The DNA of the CDR3 is TGTGCCAGCAGCGCAGGCTCTGGAAACACCATATATTTT. The encoded protein is CASSAGSGNTIYF.

The chain carries TRBV9 and TRBJ2-1; D possibly corresponds to TRBD1 (7 bases). The CDR3 is made up of 17 amino acids. V lost 4 bases to trimming and J lost 5 bases, with 22 bases between them. CDR1 and CDR2 (germline): SGDLS, YYNGEE. CDR3 coding DNA: TGTGCCAGCAGCACCCAGGGGGGCAGCGGTAGGAACAATGAGCAGTTCTTC. This encodes CASSTQGGSGRNNEQFF.

The rearrangement links TRBV7-9 to TRBJ2-3; no definite D call. V was pared by 4 bases and J by 4 bases, with 18 bases between. The germline gives CDR1 SEHNR, CDR2 FQNEAQ (reference sequence). CDR3 length: 16 amino acids. CDR3 loop: CASSSPLRWPPDTQYF. In DNA, the CDR3 is TGTGCCAGCAGCTCCCCCCTCAGGTGGCCCCCAGATACGCAGTATTTT.

This clone has a single count. The gene calls are TRBV7-8 and TRBJ2-5; D might be TRBD1 (6 bases). The CDR3 extends over 14 amino acids. Germline V gives CDR1 SGHVS, CDR2 FQNEAQ. V lost 5 bases and J lost 3, with 13 bases in between. DNA of the CDR3: TGTGCCAGCAGCAATACATACAGGGAAGAGACCCAGTACTTC. Its protein product is CASSNTYREETQYF.

This chain links TRBV6-2 or TRBV6-3 with TRBJ1-5; 7 nucleotides agree with TRBD1. V lost 4 bases and J lost 11; bases outside the gene matches: 8. Germline assignment: CDR1 MNHEY and CDR2 SVGEGT. The CDR3 contains 13 residues. The CDR3 sequence is CASSLAGGSAQHF. The CDR3 DNA reads as TGTGCCAGCAGTTTGGCAGGGGGTTCGGCCCAGCATTTT.

The chain is built from TRBV5-5 and TRBJ1-2; D may be TRBD1 (5 bases). Per germline, CDR1 SGHKS and CDR2 YYEKEE (reference sequence). The CDR3 runs to 13 residues. V was cut by 6 bases and J by 3 bases, with 12 bases left in between. The DNA of the CDR3 is TGTGCCAGCAACGAGGGGTGGGACTATGGCTACACCTTC. This codes for CASNEGWDYGYTF.